This T cell receptor beta chain was sequenced for a study of T cell repertoires in cytomegalovirus infection. The trim removed 3 bases at V and 0 bases at J, leaving 4 bases unmatched. The CDR3 contains 15 residues. CDR1 and CDR2 (germline): MDHEN, SYDVKM. TCRdb reprocessed the reads via MiXCR and lists one record per CDR3 protein. The sample yields 310,000 or so distinct CDR3 sequences, roughly 15% seen once. The receptor was isolated from a human donor in good health (CMV status not recorded). Some clones in this sample may be carry-over from other donors' samples. This rearrangement joins TRBV28 to TRBJ2-5; 7 bases map to TRBD2. The sample consisted of PBMCs. Here the CDR3 reads CASSLRGSYQETQYF. DNA of the CDR3: TGTGCCAGCAGTTTGCGGGGGAGTTACCAAGAGACCCAGTACTTC.